These 19 T cell receptor beta chains originate from one sample sequenced in a study of response to subunit inactivated influenza vaccine. TCRdb reanalysed the RT-PCR reads using MiXCR and keeps one entry per CDR3 protein. The table records over 150,000 distinct CDR3 sequences, roughly an eighth of them present only once. Sequences were derived from CD8+ T cells sorted from PBMCs, sampled roughly 5 days after vaccination. Receptor source: a middle-aged man who received an inactivated influenza vaccine.

This clonotype was seen at least ten times. V is TRBV7-8 and J is TRBJ2-4; the D gene is possibly TRBD1 (5 bases). Trimming pared 1 base from V and 8 bases from J, leaving 12 bases between. CDR3 length: 14 amino acids. Germline loops: CDR1 SGHVS, CDR2 FQNEAQ. CDR3 sequence (DNA): TGTGCCAGCAGCTTAGGGGGTGGGGCTGACATTCAGTACTTC. Translated: CASSLGGGADIQYF. Full variable domain (outside the CDR3, taken from reference TRBV7-8 and TRBJ2-4): GAGVSQSPRYKVAKRGQDVALRCDPISGHVSLFWYQQALGQGPEFLTYFQNEAQLDKSGLPSDRFFAERPEGSVSTLKIQRTQQEDSAVYLCASSLGGGADIQYFGAGTRLSVL.

The chain joins TRBV4-2 to TRBJ2-6; no definite D call. In germline, CDR1 is LGHNA, CDR2 YNFKEQ. This CDR3 region has 14 residues. V shed 0 bases and J shed 3 bases, with 3 bases lying between them. CDR3 bases: TGTGCCAGCAGCCAAGATAATGGGGCCAACGTCCTGACTTTC. This translates into CASSQDNGANVLTF.

This clonotype was counted between two and nine times. The V call is TRBV12-3 or TRBV12-4, the J call TRBJ1-1, with D perhaps matching TRBD1 (5 bases). This CDR3 has 15 residues. Trimming took off 6 bases at V and 7 bases at J, with 21 bases between the two ends. The CDR3: CASRQGRGVSYEAFF. The CDR3 region has the DNA TGTGCCAGCAGACAAGGGAGGGGCGTCTCGTATGAAGCTTTCTTT.

This rearrangement joins TRBV6-1 to TRBJ2-1; possibly TRBD1 or TRBD2 for D (5 bases each). Per the germline V gene, CDR1 is MNHNS and CDR2 is SASEGT. The germline V and J ends were trimmed by 1 base and 4 bases, with 14 bases remaining between them. This CDR3 comprises 16 residues. The CDR3 sequence: CASSEDRGAVYNEQFF. The CDR3 DNA reads TGTGCCAGCAGTGAAGATCGAGGGGCGGTATACAATGAGCAGTTCTTC.

This clonotype was counted many times. This sequence joins TRBV30 and TRBJ2-2; no reliable D call. Trimming pared 0 bases from V and 1 base from J, leaving 3 bases between. The CDR3 contains 13 residues. Germline V CDR1 and CDR2: GTSNPN, SVGIG (reference sequence). Here the CDR3 DNA reads TGTGCCTGGAGTGTAGGGAACACCGGGGAGCTGTTTTTT. Amino acids: CAWSVGNTGELFF.

This clonotype was observed a handful of times. The chain carries TRBV20-1 and TRBJ2-7; D perhaps matches TRBD2 (6 bases). V was pared by 3 bases and J by 0 bases, with 18 bases between. The CDR3 runs to 16 residues. CDR1 is DFQATT and CDR2 is SNEGSKA in the germline V gene (reference sequence). This CDR3 is CSASKAGTGSSYEQYF. Here the CDR3 DNA reads TGCAGTGCTAGTAAAGCCGGGACTGGAAGCTCCTACGAGCAGTACTTC.

This clonotype was seen ten or more times. V and J are TRBV7-9 and TRBJ2-1; D is perhaps TRBD2 (5 bases). The CDR3 loop spans 14 amino acids. The V gene lost 5 bases and the J gene lost 4 bases, with 12 bases spanning the gap. CDR1 is SEHNR and CDR2 is FQNEAQ in the germline V gene (reference sequence). The CDR3, as DNA: TGTGCCAGCAGCCCTGACGGCGGGTACAATGAGCAGTTCTTC. Translation gives CASSPDGGYNEQFF.

The chain couples TRBV24-1 to TRBJ2-1; 12 bases are a match to TRBD2. The germline V gene encodes CDR1 KGHDR and CDR2 SFDVKD. The CDR3 is 19 residues long. V was clipped by 3 bases and J by 1 base; unmatched bases: 9. CDR3 nucleotide sequence: TGTGCCACCAGTGATCGGAGGACTAGCGGGGCCGAATCCTACAATGAGCAGTTCTTC. The encoded protein is CATSDRRTSGAESYNEQFF.

This chain's CDR3 is CSVVKPTGELFF. In DNA form, the CDR3 reads TGCAGCGTTGTAAAGCCAACCGGGGAGCTGTTTTTT. The V call is TRBV29-1, the J call TRBJ2-2; D remains ambiguous. The CDR3 totals 12 residues. The germline CDR1 and CDR2 sequences are SQVTM and ANQGSEA. Trimming shortened V by 4 bases and J by 5 bases, and 8 bases separated the two germline ends.

This clonotype was seen only a few times. The J gene is TRBJ2-5, the V gene TRBV6-5; 9 positions match TRBD2. V lost 4 bases, J lost 5 bases, and 14 bases stayed unmatched. CDR1 MNHEY and CDR2 SVGAGI come from the germline V gene. This CDR3 has 17 residues. The CDR3 nucleotides read TGTGCCAGCAGTTCGATGACTAGCGGAATAACTGGGGAGACCCAGTACTTC. Amino acids: CASSSMTSGITGETQYF.

The J gene is TRBJ2-3, the V gene TRBV11-1; 10 bases fit TRBD1. CDR3 length equals 18 residues. After removal of 4 bases from V and 3 bases from J, the junction contained 13 bases not matched to a gene. Germline CDR1 SGHAT, CDR2 FQDESV (reference sequence). The CDR3 DNA reads TGTGCCAGCAGCTCTATATCAGACAGGGGGCTGGGGACAGATACGCAGTATTTT. This gives the protein CASSSISDRGLGTDTQYF.

This chain connects TRBV4-1 to TRBJ2-1; 10 nucleotides match TRBD2. CDR1 MGHRA and CDR2 YSYEKL come from the germline V gene. The V gene end was trimmed by 0 bases and the J gene end by 8 bases; junction bases not matched to a gene: 13. The CDR3 has 18 amino acids. CDR3 sequence reads: CASSQDPFGAGGPHEQFF. In DNA, the CDR3 is TGCGCCAGCAGCCAAGATCCTTTCGGAGCGGGGGGGCCTCATGAGCAGTTCTTC.

This sequence joins TRBV27 and TRBJ2-3; 7 positions agree with TRBD2. V lost 5 bases, J lost 0 bases, and 8 bases stayed unmatched. The length of the CDR3 is 16 residues. CDR1 and CDR2 from the germline V gene are MNHEY and SMNVEV (reference sequence). The CDR3 coding sequence is TGTGCCAGCAGTAAACGACTAGCCAGTAGCACAGATACGCAGTATTTT. It translates to CASSKRLASSTDTQYF.

The DNA of the CDR3 is TGTGCCAGCAGCACCGGGACAGGTGAAGCTTTCTTT. As protein: CASSTGTGEAFF. The chain couples TRBV7-6 to TRBJ1-1, with 8 bases matching TRBD1. V shed 5 bases and J 7 bases; nucleotides not matched to a gene: 3. Germline assignment: CDR1 SGHVS and CDR2 FNYEAQ. This CDR3 contains 12 residues.

Written as DNA, the CDR3 is TGTGCCAGCCAACTACCGTTAGTGGGGGACACCATATATTTT. Protein: CASQLPLVGDTIYF. This sequence joins TRBV6-1 and TRBJ1-3, with D perhaps matching TRBD1 (5 bases). The CDR3 covers 14 residues. V was shortened by 8 bases and J by 8 bases, with 19 bases between the two germline ends. Germline V CDR1 and CDR2: MNHNS, SASEGT.

This clonotype was counted a few times. The rearrangement links TRBV6-1 to TRBJ2-3; weak D call: TRBD2 (6 bases). Germline V gene lookup returns CDR1 MNHNS and CDR2 SASEGT. Trimming pared 8 bases from V and 0 bases from J, leaving 27 bases between. The CDR3 is 19 residues long. The CDR3 reads CASRKLASLHAESTDTQYF. DNA of the CDR3: TGTGCCAGCCGGAAGCTAGCGAGCTTACATGCGGAAAGCACAGATACGCAGTATTTT.

This clonotype was recorded at least ten times. The chain couples TRBV12-3 or TRBV12-4 to TRBJ2-2; tentatively, D is TRBD1 (6 bases). The CDR3 length is 16 residues. The ends were cut back, 4 bases at V and 5 bases at J, with 17 bases in the middle. The CDR3 region has the DNA TGTGCCAGCAGTTCCCACAGGGAGAGCAGAACCGGGGAGCTGTTTTTT. Its protein product is CASSSHRESRTGELFF.

Many counts were recorded for this clonotype. DNA of the CDR3: TGTGCCTGGAGCAGTAGCCTCGGGACAGGGGATAATTCACCCCTCCACTTT. Translating gives CAWSSSLGTGDNSPLHF. The J gene is TRBJ1-6, the V gene TRBV30; 10 bases map to TRBD1. Trimming removed 3 bases from V and 5 bases from J; junction bases left unmatched: 10. The V gene's germline CDR1 is GTSNPN and CDR2 SVGIG (reference sequence). This CDR3 has 17 amino acids. Together with reference TRBV30 and TRBJ1-6, the CDR3 gives the full variable domain: SQTIHQWPATLVQPVGSPLSLECTVEGTSNPNLYWYRQAAGRGLQLLFYSVGIGQISSEVPQNLSASRPQDRQFILSSKKLLLSDSGFYLCAWSSSLGTGDNSPLHFGNGTRLTVT.

The chain combines TRBV27 with TRBJ2-3; D gene unclear. Germline V gives CDR1 MNHEY, CDR2 SMNVEV (reference sequence). This CDR3 has 13 amino acids. Trimming shortened V by 8 bases and J by 4 bases, and 13 bases separated the two germline ends. CDR3 in amino acids: CASAEIAADTQYF. CDR3 DNA: TGTGCCAGCGCCGAAATAGCCGCAGATACGCAGTATTTT.